These 2 T cell receptor beta chains share one sample of origin, sequenced in a study of blood T cell repertoires in COVID-19. Assay: immunoSEQ multiplex PCR; the TCRdb copy retains only in-frame clones and omits some. Of about 350,000 clones in the sample, about nine tenths are singletons; the top ten hold approximately 1%. The sample comprised PBMCs or T cells enriched from blood (not recorded which). The receptors here all came from a woman aged 25 to 45 who had been exposed to COVID-19.

The rearrangement links TRBV3-1 (or the pseudogene TRBV3-2) to TRBJ1-2; no reliable D call. The CDR3 consists of 15 residues. V was cut by 4 bases and J by 5 bases, with 17 bases left in between. The V gene's germline CDR1 is LGHDT and CDR2 YNNKEL (reference sequence). Written as DNA, the CDR3 is TGTGCCAGCAGCCTCGGGAGTACCTTAAGTTATGGCTACACCTTC. Translated: CASSLGSTLSYGYTF.

V usage is TRBV7-8 and J usage is TRBJ2-1; perhaps TRBD2 as D (8 bases). With 5 bases removed from V and 7 bases from J, the gap between germline ends came to 21 bases. Looked up from germline, CDR1 is SGHVS and CDR2 is FQNEAQ. CDR3 size: 16 residues. The CDR3 region has the DNA TGTGCCAGCAGCCCGCCAGGGGGACTAGTTTCAAATGAGCAGTTCTTC. It is translated as CASSPPGGLVSNEQFF.